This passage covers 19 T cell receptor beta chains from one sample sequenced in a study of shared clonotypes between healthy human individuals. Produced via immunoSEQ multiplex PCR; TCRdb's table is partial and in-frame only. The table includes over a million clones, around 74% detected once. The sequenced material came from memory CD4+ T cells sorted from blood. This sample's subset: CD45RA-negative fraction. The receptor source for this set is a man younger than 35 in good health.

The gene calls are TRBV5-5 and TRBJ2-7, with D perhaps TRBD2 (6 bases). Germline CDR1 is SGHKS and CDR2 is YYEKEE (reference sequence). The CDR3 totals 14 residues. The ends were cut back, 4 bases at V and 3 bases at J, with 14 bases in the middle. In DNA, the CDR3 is TGTGCCAGCAGCGCGGGACTCCCTTTCTACGAGCAGTACTTC. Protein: CASSAGLPFYEQYF.

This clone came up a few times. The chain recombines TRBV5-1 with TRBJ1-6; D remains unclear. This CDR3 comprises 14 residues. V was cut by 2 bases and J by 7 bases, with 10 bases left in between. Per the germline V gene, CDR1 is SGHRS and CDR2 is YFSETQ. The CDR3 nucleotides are TGCGCCAGCAGCTTCGGGCAGGACAATTCACCCCTCCACTTT. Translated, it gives CASSFGQDNSPLHF. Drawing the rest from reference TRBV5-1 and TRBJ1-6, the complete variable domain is KAGVTQTPRYLIKTRGQQVTLSCSPISGHRSVSWYQQTPGQGLQFLFEYFSETQRNKGNFPGRFSGRQFSNSRSEMNVSTLELGDSALYLCASSFGQDNSPLHFGNGTRLTVT.

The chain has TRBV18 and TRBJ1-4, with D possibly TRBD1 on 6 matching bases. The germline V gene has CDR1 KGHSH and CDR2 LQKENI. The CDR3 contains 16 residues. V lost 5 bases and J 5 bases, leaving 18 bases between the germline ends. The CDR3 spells CASSSFRAGVNEKLFF. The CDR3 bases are TGTGCCAGCTCATCTTTCCGGGCAGGGGTGAATGAAAAACTGTTTTTT.

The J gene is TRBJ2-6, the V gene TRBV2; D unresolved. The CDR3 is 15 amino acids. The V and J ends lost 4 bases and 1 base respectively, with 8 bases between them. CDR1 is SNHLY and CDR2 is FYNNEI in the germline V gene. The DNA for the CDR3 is TGTGCCAGCAGTGGGCGCCAATCTGGGGCCAACGTCCTGACTTTC. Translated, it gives CASSGRQSGANVLTF.

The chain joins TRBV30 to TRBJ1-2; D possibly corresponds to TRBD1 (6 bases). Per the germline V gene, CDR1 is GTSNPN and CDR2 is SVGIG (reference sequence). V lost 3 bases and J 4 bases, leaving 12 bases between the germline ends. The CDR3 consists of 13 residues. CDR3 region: CAWRAGAVYGYTF. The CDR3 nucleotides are TGTGCCTGGAGGGCAGGGGCGGTCTATGGCTACACCTTC.

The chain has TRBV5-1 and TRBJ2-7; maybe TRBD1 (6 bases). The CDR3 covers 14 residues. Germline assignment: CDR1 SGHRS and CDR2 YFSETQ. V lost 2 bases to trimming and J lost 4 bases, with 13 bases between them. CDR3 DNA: TGCGCCAGCAGCTTTGGACAGTTGCCATACGAGCAGTACTTC. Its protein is CASSFGQLPYEQYF.

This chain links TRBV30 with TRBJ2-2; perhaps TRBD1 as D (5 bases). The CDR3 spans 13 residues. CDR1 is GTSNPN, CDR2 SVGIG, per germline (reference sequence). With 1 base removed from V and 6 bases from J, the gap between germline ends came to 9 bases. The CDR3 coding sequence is TGTGCCTGGAGTGCCATAGGGGCCGGGGAGCTGTTTTTT. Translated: CAWSAIGAGELFF. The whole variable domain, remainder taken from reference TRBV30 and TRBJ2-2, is SQTIHQWPATLVQPVGSPLSLECTVEGTSNPNLYWYRQAAGRGLQLLFYSVGIGQISSEVPQNLSASRPQDRQFILSSKKLLLSDSGFYLCAWSAIGAGELFFGEGSRLTVL.

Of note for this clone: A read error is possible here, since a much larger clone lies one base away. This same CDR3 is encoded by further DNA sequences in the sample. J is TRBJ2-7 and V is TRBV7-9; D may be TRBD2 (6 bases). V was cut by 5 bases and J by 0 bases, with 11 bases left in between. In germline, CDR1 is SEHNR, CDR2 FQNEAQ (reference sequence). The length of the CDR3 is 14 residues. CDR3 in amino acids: CASSPPGSSYEQYF. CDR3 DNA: TGTGCCAGCAGCCCTCCCGGGAGCTCCTACGAGCAGTACTTC.

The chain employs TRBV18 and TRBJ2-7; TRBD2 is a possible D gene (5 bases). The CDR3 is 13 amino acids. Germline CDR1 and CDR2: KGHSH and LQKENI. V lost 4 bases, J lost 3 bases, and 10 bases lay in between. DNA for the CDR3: TGTGCCAGCTCACGGGCCGCGGGCTACGAGCAGTACTTC. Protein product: CASSRAAGYEQYF. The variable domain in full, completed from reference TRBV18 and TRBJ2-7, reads NAGVMQNPRHLVRRRGQEARLRCSPMKGHSHVYWYRQLPEEGLKFMVYLQKENIIDESGMPKERFSAEFPKEGPSILRIQQVVRGDSAAYFCASSRAAGYEQYFGPGTRLTVT.

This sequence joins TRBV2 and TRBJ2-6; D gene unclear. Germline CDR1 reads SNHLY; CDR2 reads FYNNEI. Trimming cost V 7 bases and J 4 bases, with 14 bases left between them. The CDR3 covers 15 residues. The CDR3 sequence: CASNKVGAGANVLTF. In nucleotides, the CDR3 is TGTGCCAGCAATAAAGTAGGTGCCGGGGCCAACGTCCTGACTTTC.

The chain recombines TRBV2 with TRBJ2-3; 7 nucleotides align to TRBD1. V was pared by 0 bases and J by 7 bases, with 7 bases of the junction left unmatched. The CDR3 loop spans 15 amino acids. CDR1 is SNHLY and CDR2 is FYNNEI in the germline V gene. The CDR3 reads CASSEATGQANTQYF. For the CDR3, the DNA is TGTGCCAGCAGTGAAGCCACAGGACAGGCAAATACGCAGTATTTT.

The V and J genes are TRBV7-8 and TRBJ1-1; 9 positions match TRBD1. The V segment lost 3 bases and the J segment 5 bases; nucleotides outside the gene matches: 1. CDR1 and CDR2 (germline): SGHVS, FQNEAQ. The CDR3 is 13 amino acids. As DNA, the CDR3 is TGTGCCAGCAGCTTTGGGACAGGGACTGAAGCTTTCTTT. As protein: CASSFGTGTEAFF. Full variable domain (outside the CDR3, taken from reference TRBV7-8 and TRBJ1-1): GAGVSQSPRYKVAKRGQDVALRCDPISGHVSLFWYQQALGQGPEFLTYFQNEAQLDKSGLPSDRFFAERPEGSVSTLKIQRTQQEDSAVYLCASSFGTGTEAFFGQGTRLTVV.

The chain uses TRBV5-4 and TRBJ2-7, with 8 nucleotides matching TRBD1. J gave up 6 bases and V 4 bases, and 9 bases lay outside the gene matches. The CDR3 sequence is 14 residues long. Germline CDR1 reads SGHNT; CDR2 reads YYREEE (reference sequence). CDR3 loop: CASSIPTGVSEQYF. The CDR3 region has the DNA TGTGCCAGCAGCATCCCGACAGGGGTTTCCGAGCAGTACTTC.

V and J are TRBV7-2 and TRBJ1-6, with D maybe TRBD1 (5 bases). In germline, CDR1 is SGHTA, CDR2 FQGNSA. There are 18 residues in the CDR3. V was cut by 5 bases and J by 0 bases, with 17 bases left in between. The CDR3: CASSDSGRSSSYNSPLHF. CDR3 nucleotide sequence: TGTGCCAGCAGCGACTCGGGGCGGTCGAGCTCCTATAATTCACCCCTCCACTTT.

The CDR3 region is CASRLGQGNQPQHF. CDR3 nucleotides: TGTGCCAGCAGGCTCGGACAGGGCAATCAGCCCCAGCATTTT. The J gene is TRBJ1-5, the V gene TRBV27; 7 bases are a match to TRBD1. CDR1 and CDR2 from the germline V gene are MNHEY and SMNVEV (reference sequence). This CDR3 has 14 amino acids. Trimming cost V 6 bases and J 2 bases; bases outside gene matches: 4.

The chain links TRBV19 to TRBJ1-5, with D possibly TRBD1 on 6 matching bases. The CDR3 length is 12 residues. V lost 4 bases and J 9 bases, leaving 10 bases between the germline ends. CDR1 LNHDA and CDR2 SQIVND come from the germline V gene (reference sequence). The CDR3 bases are TGTGCCAGTAGTAAACTAGGGGGGCCCCAGCATTTT. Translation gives CASSKLGGPQHF. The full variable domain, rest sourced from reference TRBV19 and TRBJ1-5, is DGGITQSPKYLFRKEGQNVTLSCEQNLNHDAMYWYRQDPGQGLRLIYYSQIVNDFQKGDIAEGYSVSREKKESFPLTVTSAQKNPTAFYLCASSKLGGPQHFGDGTRLSIL.

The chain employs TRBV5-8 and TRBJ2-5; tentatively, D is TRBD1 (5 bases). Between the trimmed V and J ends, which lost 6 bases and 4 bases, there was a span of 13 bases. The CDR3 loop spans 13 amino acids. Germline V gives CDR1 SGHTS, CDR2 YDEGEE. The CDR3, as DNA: TGTGCCAGCATCAAGGATGGGGCAGAGACCCAGTACTTC. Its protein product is CASIKDGAETQYF.

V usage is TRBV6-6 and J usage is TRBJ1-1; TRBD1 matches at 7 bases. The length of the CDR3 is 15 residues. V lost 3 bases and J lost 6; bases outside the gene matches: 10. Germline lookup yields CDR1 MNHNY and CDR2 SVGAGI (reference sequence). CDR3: CASSYLSGGESEAFF. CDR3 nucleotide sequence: TGTGCCAGCAGTTATCTTTCAGGGGGAGAGTCTGAAGCTTTCTTT.

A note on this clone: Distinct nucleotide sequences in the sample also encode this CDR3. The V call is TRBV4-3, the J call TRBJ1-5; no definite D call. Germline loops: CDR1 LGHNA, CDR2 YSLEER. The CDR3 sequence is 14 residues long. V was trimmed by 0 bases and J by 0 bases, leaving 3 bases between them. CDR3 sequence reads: CASSQDSSNQPQHF. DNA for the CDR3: TGCGCCAGCAGCCAAGACTCTAGCAATCAGCCCCAGCATTTT.